The 10 T cell receptor beta chains given below trace back to one sample, sequenced in a study of T cells after yellow fever vaccination. MiXCR, applied by TCRdb to the 5' RACE reads, yields one record per CDR3 protein. The sample yields a few hundred thousand distinct CDR3 sequences, roughly 6.8% seen once. Sequences were derived from PBMCs, sampled roughly 46 days after the first yellow fever vaccination. The receptor set was obtained from a man between 18 and 29 years old who received the YFV17D yellow fever vaccine.

The J gene is TRBJ2-3, the V gene TRBV4-2; no clear D. CDR1 and CDR2 (germline): LGHNA, YNFKEQ. This CDR3 is 16 amino acids long. V lost 0 bases to trimming and J lost 5 bases, with 15 bases between them. As DNA, the CDR3 is TGTGCCAGCAGCCAAGATTCGAGGCCCCTGGGAGATACGCAGTATTTT. This sequence encodes CASSQDSRPLGDTQYF.

The chain has TRBV18 and TRBJ2-1, with 9 bases aligning to TRBD1. The CDR3 has 15 amino acids. V trimming: 8 bases; J trimming: 2 bases; junction bases outside the gene matches: 7. Germline CDR1 is KGHSH and CDR2 is LQKENI. CDR3 coding DNA: TGTGCCAGCCGGACAGGGGAAGGGACCTACAATGAGCAGTTCTTC. It specifies CASRTGEGTYNEQFF.

This clonotype was observed a handful of times. This chain links TRBV4-3 with TRBJ2-1; D is perhaps TRBD2 (5 bases). Per the germline V gene, CDR1 is LGHNA and CDR2 is YSLEER. The CDR3 runs 14 residues. With 1 base removed from V and 6 bases from J, the gap between germline ends came to 10 bases. The CDR3 loop is CASSQGGQVNEQFF. The DNA of the CDR3 is TGCGCCAGCAGCCAAGGCGGGCAGGTCAATGAGCAGTTCTTC.

This clonotype was counted between two and nine times. The V and J genes are TRBV3-1 and TRBJ2-7, with 8 bases fitting TRBD1. The CDR3 runs 15 residues. Per germline, CDR1 LGHDT and CDR2 YNNKEL (reference sequence). The V segment lost 1 base and the J segment 3 bases; nucleotides outside the gene matches: 5. Here the CDR3 DNA reads TGTGCCAGCAGCCAAGGGACGACAGGGGTCTACGAGCAGTACGTC. Translated: CASSQGTTGVYEQYV.

This clonotype turned up a few times. The chain uses TRBV4-1 and TRBJ1-2, with a tentative D call TRBD1 (6 bases). This CDR3 spans 16 amino acids. Between the trimmed V and J ends, which lost 2 bases and 2 bases, there was a span of 15 bases. CDR1 and CDR2 from the germline V gene are MGHRA and YSYEKL. This CDR3 is CASSQIITGRNYGYTF. The CDR3 DNA reads as TGCGCCAGCAGCCAAATTATAACAGGGCGCAACTATGGCTACACCTTC.

Remarks on this clonotype: The junction and the germline gene differ at one end; a read error may be behind it. The gene calls are TRBV27 and TRBJ2-3; TRBD2 aligns across 10 bases. CDR1 is MNHEY and CDR2 is SMNVEV in the germline V gene (reference sequence). This CDR3 is 14 amino acids long. The CDR3 sequence is CVSGRGTMADTQYF. The CDR3 bases are TGTGTCAGCGGGAGGGGGACGATGGCAGATACGCAGTATTTT.

This chain uses TRBV30 with TRBJ2-3; D is unclear. The CDR3 loop spans 13 amino acids. The V end was cut by 0 bases, the J end by 3 bases, with 7 bases between. CDR1 is GTSNPN and CDR2 is SVGIG in the germline V gene (reference sequence). CDR3 region: CAWSVEFTDTQYF. The CDR3 nucleotides are TGTGCCTGGAGTGTGGAGTTTACAGATACGCAGTATTTT.

In its sample, this clonotype was seen many times. The chain has TRBV7-3 and TRBJ2-1; D unclear. Deletions cut 5 bases from V and 3 bases from J, with 17 bases between. This CDR3 spans 16 amino acids. From germline, CDR1 is SGHTA and CDR2 FQGTGA. The CDR3 nucleotides are TGTGCCAGCAGCCCCCGCCCCCGGGTGGGCTACAATGAGCAGTTCTTC. Its protein is CASSPRPRVGYNEQFF.

This clonotype occurred a few times. The CDR3 loop is CASSQASPINVGSPLHF. In DNA form, the CDR3 reads TGCGCCAGCAGCCAAGCCTCCCCCATTAATGTCGGATCACCCCTCCACTTT. The chain recombines TRBV4-1 with TRBJ1-6; D not resolved. This CDR3 spans 17 amino acids. Germline V gene sequence: CDR1 MGHRA, CDR2 YSYEKL. Trimming removed 1 base from V and 10 bases from J, with 20 bases in between.

J is TRBJ2-3 and V is TRBV18; 13 positions match TRBD2. V lost 3 bases to trimming and J lost 9 bases; unmatched junction nucleotides: 12. This CDR3 spans 17 amino acids. Germline CDR1 is KGHSH and CDR2 is LQKENI. The CDR3 DNA is TGTGCCAGCTCACCCGCGGGACTAGCGGGGAATGGGGGCACGCAGTATTTT. This codes for CASSPAGLAGNGGTQYF.